A single sample is the source of the 19 T cell receptor beta chains below, sequenced in a study of PD-1 blockade in mismatch repair-deficient tumors. Measured with immunoSEQ multiplex PCR; TCRdb has only the in-frame clones, and not every one. Counted here are 8,500 to 10,000 clones, approximately 84% occurring once; the ten biggest clones make up under 25%. What these receptors recognize is not known. Time point in this sample: roughly 10-day in vitro stimulation with candidate neoantigen peptide 2. This specimen consisted of cells cultured in vitro, obtained from a patient treated with pembrolizumab. Receptors originate from an adult with mismatch repair-deficient cancer.

On this clone itself: The same CDR3 can be traced to other DNA sequences in this sample. The chain joins TRBV5-4 to TRBJ2-7; D ambiguous. This CDR3 is built from 12 residues. Germline-derived CDR1 and CDR2 are SGHNT and YYREEE (reference sequence). The V end was cut by 0 bases, the J end by 3 bases, with 4 bases between. CDR3 loop: CASSLDRYEQYF. Written as DNA, the CDR3 is TGTGCCAGCAGCTTGGACCGCTACGAGCAGTACTTC.

This chain links TRBV7-8 with TRBJ2-5; 9 bases line up with TRBD2. CDR1 is SGHVS, CDR2 FQNEAQ, per germline. The CDR3 is 15 residues long. Germline trimming cut 4 bases from V and 1 base from J; bases unmatched to any gene: 4. The CDR3 DNA reads TGTGCCAGCAGCTCCCAGACTAGCGGCCAAGAGACCCAGTACTTC. Translated: CASSSQTSGQETQYF.

The rearrangement joins TRBV29-1 to TRBJ2-7, with D uncertain. The CDR3 is 13 amino acids. The V gene lost 4 bases and the J gene lost 7 bases, with 17 bases spanning the gap. Germline V lookup: CDR1 SQVTM, CDR2 ANQGSEA. CDR3 nucleotides: TGCAGCGTTGTGGGTCGTGCCCTTGAAGAGCAGTACTTC. Protein sequence: CSVVGRALEEQYF.

This chain links TRBV30 with TRBJ1-1, with D uncertain. This CDR3 region has 13 residues. Germline V lookup: CDR1 GTSNPN, CDR2 SVGIG (reference sequence). Trimming removed 0 bases from V and 1 base from J, with 6 bases in between. The CDR3 DNA sequence: TGTGCCTGGAGTGTACGGGAGAACACTGAAGCTTTCTTT. Translated: CAWSVRENTEAFF. Full variable domain (remainder filled in from reference TRBV30 and TRBJ1-1): SQTIHQWPATLVQPVGSPLSLECTVEGTSNPNLYWYRQAAGRGLQLLFYSVGIGQISSEVPQNLSASRPQDRQFILSSKKLLLSDSGFYLCAWSVRENTEAFFGQGTRLTVV.

This clone has only a few counts. CDR3 region: CASSLEAVSYNEQFF. Written as DNA, the CDR3 is TGCGCCAGCAGCTTGGAGGCGGTCTCCTACAATGAGCAGTTCTTC. This sequence joins TRBV5-1 and TRBJ2-1; D gene unclear. The CDR3 length is 15 residues. The V and J ends lost 0 bases and 0 bases respectively, with 7 bases between them. The germline gives CDR1 SGHRS, CDR2 YFSETQ.

The chain employs TRBV9 and TRBJ1-3, with D possibly TRBD1 on 5 matching bases. Trimming shortened V by 0 bases and J by 0 bases, and 13 bases separated the two germline ends. Germline V gene data show CDR1 as SGDLS and CDR2 as YYNGEE. The CDR3 runs to 17 residues. As DNA, the CDR3 is TGTGCCAGCAGCGTAGGTTCTACAGGCCACTCTGGAAACACCATATATTTT. The encoded protein is CASSVGSTGHSGNTIYF.

The genes are TRBV5-1 and TRBJ2-7; 7 bases are a match to TRBD2. Germline loops: CDR1 SGHRS, CDR2 YFSETQ. The CDR3 totals 15 residues. J lost 0 bases, V lost 7 bases, and 10 bases had no gene match. CDR3 residues: CASRAGADTSYEQYF. The CDR3 DNA is TGCGCCAGCCGCGCGGGAGCCGATACCTCCTACGAGCAGTACTTC.

V and J are TRBV7-3 and TRBJ2-2, with a weak D call TRBD2 (5 bases). Looked up from germline, CDR1 is SGHTA and CDR2 is FQGTGA. Trimming removed 2 bases at V and 3 bases at J, with 10 bases between. The CDR3 covers 15 residues. In DNA, the CDR3 is TGTGCCAGCAGCTTATTTGAGGGATACACCGGGGAGCTGTTTTTT. Its protein product is CASSLFEGYTGELFF.

Within the sample, this clone is medium-sized. This chain connects TRBV4-1 to TRBJ2-7; D is unresolved. Germline CDR1 reads MGHRA; CDR2 reads YSYEKL. The CDR3 has 13 residues. Trimming left V 0 bases short and J 4 bases short, with 7 bases between. The CDR3 protein is CASSQDQNYEQYF. DNA of the CDR3: TGCGCCAGCAGCCAAGATCAGAATTACGAGCAGTACTTC.

Written as DNA, the CDR3 is TGTGCCAGCTCAGGGACCCAGAACACTGAAGCTTTCTTT. This gives the protein CASSGTQNTEAFF. The V and J genes are TRBV18 and TRBJ1-1, with a possible D match to TRBD1 (5 bases). Germline loops: CDR1 KGHSH, CDR2 LQKENI. V shed 5 bases and J shed 1 base, with 8 bases lying between them. This CDR3 comprises 13 residues.

The chain uses TRBV7-2 and TRBJ1-4; D gene ambiguous. V was pared by 2 bases and J by 4 bases, with 5 bases between. CDR3 length: 13 amino acids. CDR1 and CDR2 (germline): SGHTA, FQGNSA. The CDR3 reads CASSLTLNEKLFF. CDR3 DNA: TGTGCCAGCAGCTTAACTCTTAATGAAAAACTGTTTTTT.

The CDR3 loop is CASSARGGVGTEAFF. The CDR3 bases are TGTGCCAGCAGCGCTAGGGGGGGCGTTGGCACTGAAGCTTTCTTT. The J gene is TRBJ1-1, the V gene TRBV9, with D maybe TRBD1 (6 bases). Germline V CDR1 and CDR2: SGDLS, YYNGEE. This CDR3 is built from 15 residues. The V end lost 3 bases, the J end lost 4 bases, and 16 bases lay between the germline ends.

This chain uses TRBV6-7 with TRBJ2-7, with 8 bases aligning to TRBD2. TRBV6-7 is placed among ORFs of uncertain function. The CDR3 loop spans 14 amino acids. With V trimmed by 11 bases and J by 3 bases, 12 bases remained unmatched. Here the CDR3 reads CAGRAGEHHYEQYF. The CDR3 DNA is TGTGCCGGCCGAGCGGGAGAGCATCACTACGAGCAGTACTTC.

The rearrangement joins TRBV27 to TRBJ2-5; D not resolved. Per the germline V gene, CDR1 is MNHEY and CDR2 is SMNVEV (reference sequence). The CDR3 spans 14 residues. V gave up 2 bases and J gave up 2 bases, with 9 bases separating them. The DNA of the CDR3 is TGTGCCAGCAGTTTAAGGTCGGCGCAAGAGACCCAGTACTTC. Its translation: CASSLRSAQETQYF.

The genes are TRBV28 and TRBJ1-5; D gene ambiguous. This CDR3 region has 14 residues. CDR1 is MDHEN and CDR2 is SYDVKM in the germline V gene. Trimming removed 1 base from V and 3 bases from J, with 7 bases in between. In nucleotides, the CDR3 is TGTGCCAGCAGTTTATCAGTGGTCAATCAGCCCCAGCATTTT. This translates into CASSLSVVNQPQHF.

The rearrangement joins TRBV7-9 to TRBJ1-2; D ambiguous. There are 13 residues in the CDR3. Germline-derived CDR1 and CDR2 are SEHNR and FQNEAQ (reference sequence). V gave up 3 bases and J gave up 5 bases, with 10 bases separating them. DNA for the CDR3: TGTGCCAGCAGCTTGACGGCGGGGTATGGCTACACCTTC. Translated, it gives CASSLTAGYGYTF.

The chain combines TRBV5-4 with TRBJ2-3, with TRBD2 matching 8 bases. This CDR3 is 19 amino acids long. V was pared by 0 bases and J by 0 bases, with 12 bases of the junction left unmatched. The germline CDR1 and CDR2 sequences are SGHNT and YYREEE (reference sequence). Here the CDR3 DNA reads TGTGCCAGCAGCTTGGCCCAGGGGAGCGGGAGATATAGCACAGATACGCAGTATTTT. It encodes CASSLAQGSGRYSTDTQYF.

The rearrangement links TRBV5-1 to TRBJ1-4; 9 bases align to TRBD1. CDR3 size: 14 residues. V was pared by 4 bases and J by 7 bases, with 5 bases of the junction left unmatched. In germline, CDR1 is SGHRS, CDR2 YFSETQ. The CDR3 bases are TGCGCCAGCAGCCCCGGGACAGGGAGTGAAAAACTGTTTTTT. Protein: CASSPGTGSEKLFF.

The rearrangement uses TRBV28 and TRBJ1-2; weak D call: TRBD1 (6 bases). Looked up from germline, CDR1 is MDHEN and CDR2 is SYDVKM. V was cut by 8 bases and J by 3 bases, with 10 bases left in between. The CDR3 covers 12 residues. The CDR3 bases are TGTGCCAGCCAGGGGTCCCACTATGGCTACACCTTC. Amino acids: CASQGSHYGYTF.